This is a list of T cell receptor beta chains from one sample in a study of blood T cell repertoires in COVID-19. The method was immunoSEQ multiplex PCR; TCRdb's version includes in-frame clones alone and lacks a portion of them. The table records some 200,000 clones, approximately 80% of them present only once. The sequenced material came from PBMCs or T cells enriched from blood (not recorded which). The receptor set was obtained from a woman between 45 and 65 years old with acute COVID-19. The CDR3 runs from the conserved cysteine through the conserved F or W. A D gene is named only where the DNA matches it firmly.

D: TRBD2
V: TRBV7-2
J: TRBJ2-4
CDR3: CASSATLAEAKNIQYF

D: -
V: TRBV7-9
J: TRBJ2-3
CDR3: CASSSLEADTQYF

D: -
V: TRBV7-8
J: TRBJ2-7
CDR3: CASSSPGVDEQYF

D: TRBD1
V: TRBV5-1
J: TRBJ1-2
CDR3: CASSLGPWGQGMGSYTF

D: -
V: TRBV27
J: TRBJ1-6
CDR3: CASWGTGINSPLHF

D: -
V: TRBV29-1
J: TRBJ2-7
CDR3: CSVAGGLAYEQYF

D: -
V: TRBV12-3/TRBV12-4
J: TRBJ1-1
CDR3: CASSEGENTEAFF

D: TRBD1
V: TRBV19
J: TRBJ1-1
CDR3: CATIVGTGYTEAFF

D: TRBD1
V: TRBV5-1
J: TRBJ1-2
CDR3: CASRFRTGDDLNYGYTF

D: TRBD2
V: TRBV18
J: TRBJ2-5
CDR3: CASSPESGGSETQYF

D: -
V: TRBV19
J: TRBJ1-2
CDR3: CASSIEHSAAYYGYTF

D: -
V: TRBV28
J: TRBJ2-7
CDR3: CASRGKGYEQYF

D: TRBD2
V: TRBV5-4
J: TRBJ2-1
CDR3: CASSGSSGGAFIYNEQFF

D: -
V: TRBV5-1
J: TRBJ2-5
CDR3: CASSFIGGVPQETQYF